Each of the 17 T cell receptor beta chains below was sequenced from the same sample in a study of cytomegalovirus exposure and HLA in healthy donors (dated by TCRdb to the late 2010s). The library relied on the immunoSEQ multiplex PCR assay. For the multiplex PCR, a mixture combining 60 forward primers for TCR Vbeta segments and 13 reverse primers for TCR Jbeta segments was used. The table comes from immuneACCESS by way of TCRdb, which keeps in-frame sequences with V and J called. Part of the clones is missing from these tables; in studies checked, under half for an unresolved V gene and the rest for unknown reasons. The sample's table lists a count of fewer than 70,000 clones. The ten largest clones represent approximately 5.6% of the sample. The specimen sequenced was PBMCs. These receptors came from a young man in good health and CMV-seropositive.

The rearrangement joins TRBV30 to TRBJ1-5; maybe TRBD1 (5 bases). The germline V gene encodes CDR1 GTSNPN and CDR2 SVGIG (reference sequence). The CDR3 loop spans 12 amino acids. V lost 5 bases to trimming and J lost 0 bases, with 5 bases between them. This CDR3 reads CAWGHSNQPQHF. The CDR3 region has the DNA TGTGCCTGGGGACATAGCAATCAGCCCCAGCATTTT.

This chain links TRBV4-1 with TRBJ2-7; D possibly corresponds to TRBD1 (5 bases). The CDR3 loop spans 15 amino acids. Germline lookup yields CDR1 MGHRA and CDR2 YSYEKL. V lost 0 bases and J lost 2, with 11 bases in between. This chain's CDR3 is CASSQDMGPAYEQYF. CDR3 nucleotide sequence: TGCGCCAGCAGCCAAGATATGGGGCCCGCCTACGAGCAGTACTTC.

The rearrangement links TRBV5-1 to TRBJ2-7; no reliable D call. The germline gives CDR1 SGHRS, CDR2 YFSETQ. This CDR3 contains 11 residues. Trimming removed 4 bases at V and 3 bases at J, with 5 bases between. In DNA, the CDR3 is TGCGCCAGCAGCCCAGACTACGAGCAGTACTTC. Translated: CASSPDYEQYF.

The chain uses TRBV29-1 and TRBJ1-2, with TRBD1 matching over 9 bases. J gave up 4 bases and V 3 bases, and 6 bases lay outside the gene matches. The CDR3 length is 14 residues. Per germline, CDR1 SQVTM and CDR2 ANQGSEA. The CDR3 DNA is TGCAGCGTTGAGTCGGGACAGGGATTCTATGGCTACACCTTC. Residues: CSVESGQGFYGYTF. Based on the CDR3 plus reference TRBV29-1 and TRBJ1-2, the full variable domain is SAVISQKPSRDICQRGTSLTIQCQVDSQVTMMFWYRQQPGQSLTLIATANQGSEATYESGFVIDKFPISRPNLTFSTLTVSNMSPEDSSIYLCSVESGQGFYGYTFGSGTRLTVV.

The chain recombines TRBV30 with TRBJ1-1, with D tentatively TRBD1 (5 bases). Trimming cost V 3 bases and J 8 bases, with 16 bases left between them. CDR1 GTSNPN and CDR2 SVGIG come from the germline V gene (reference sequence). The length of the CDR3 is 13 residues. The DNA of the CDR3 is TGTGCCTGGAGCCGGGGGACCGATGACGAAGCTTTCTTT. Amino acid sequence: CAWSRGTDDEAFF.

The CDR3 is CASSIDQGMNTEAFF. The CDR3 DNA follows: TGTGCCAGTAGTATAGATCAGGGGATGAACACTGAAGCTTTCTTT. V and J are TRBV19 and TRBJ1-1; TRBD1 is a possible D gene (6 bases). Germline V gene data show CDR1 as LNHDA and CDR2 as SQIVND (reference sequence). There are 15 residues in the CDR3. V was cut by 0 bases and J by 0 bases, with 8 bases left in between.

The V and J genes are TRBV19 and TRBJ2-7, with TRBD1 matching over 7 bases. Trimming removed 7 bases from V and 3 bases from J; junction bases left unmatched: 12. The CDR3 contains 15 residues. Germline CDR1 is LNHDA and CDR2 is SQIVND (reference sequence). The CDR3 nucleotides are TGTGCCAGTACCCTCCGGGCAGGGGGAGTCTACGAGCAGTACTTC. It is translated as CASTLRAGGVYEQYF.

The genes are TRBV5-6 and TRBJ2-7; 9 nucleotides line up with TRBD1. The V and J ends lost 0 bases and 6 bases, in that order; junction bases with no gene match: 7. Germline CDR1 reads SGHDT; CDR2 reads YYEEEE. The CDR3 is made up of 15 amino acids. The chain's CDR3 is CASSLGRQGVAEQYF. The CDR3 DNA is TGTGCCAGCAGCTTGGGGCGACAGGGGGTTGCCGAGCAGTACTTC.

The CDR3 bases are TGTGCCCTTGGGACTCGAGTCGGCGAGCAGTACTTC. Amino acid sequence: CALGTRVGEQYF. This chain joins TRBV5-4 and TRBJ2-7; tentative D call: TRBD2 (6 bases). Trimming stripped 10 bases from V and 6 bases from J, with 17 bases between. CDR1 is SGHNT, CDR2 YYREEE, per germline (reference sequence). The CDR3 length is 12 residues.

The chain recombines TRBV9 with TRBJ1-1; D ambiguous. This CDR3 is 14 amino acids long. The germline CDR1 and CDR2 sequences are SGDLS and YYNGEE. The V and J ends lost 1 base and 1 base respectively, with 8 bases between them. The CDR3 loop reads CASSVRGENTEAFF. DNA for the CDR3: TGTGCCAGCAGCGTAAGAGGAGAGAACACTGAAGCTTTCTTT.

This chain uses TRBV6-1 with TRBJ1-2; TRBD1 is a possible D gene (5 bases). Germline V gene lookup returns CDR1 MNHNS and CDR2 SASEGT. Deletions cut 5 bases from V and 0 bases from J, with 13 bases between. This CDR3 has 15 amino acids. In nucleotides, the CDR3 is TGTGCCAGCAGTCCTGACAGTATAGCTAACTATGGCTACACCTTC. This encodes CASSPDSIANYGYTF.

The J gene is TRBJ1-2, the V gene TRBV2; no clear D. The CDR3 extends over 14 amino acids. Between the trimmed V and J ends, which lost 6 bases and 1 base, there was a span of 12 bases. In germline, CDR1 is SNHLY, CDR2 FYNNEI. As DNA, the CDR3 is TGTGCCAGCAGACACCCCGGGGTTAACTATGGCTACACCTTC. Amino acid sequence: CASRHPGVNYGYTF.

The chain recombines TRBV4-1 with TRBJ2-2; 14 positions agree with TRBD2. Unmatched junction bases numbered 5, after V lost 1 base and J lost 7 bases. The CDR3 length is 17 residues. The germline V gene has CDR1 MGHRA and CDR2 YSYEKL. Here the CDR3 reads CASSQAEGLAGVGELFF. The CDR3 region has the DNA TGCGCCAGCAGCCAAGCAGAGGGACTAGCGGGAGTCGGGGAGCTGTTTTTT.

The chain has TRBV7-9 and TRBJ2-5; 9 nucleotides match TRBD2. J was trimmed by 3 bases and V by 5 bases; bases with no gene match: 13. CDR3 length: 17 residues. Looked up from germline, CDR1 is SEHNR and CDR2 is FQNEAQ (reference sequence). The CDR3: CASSPVLGSGSKETQYF. CDR3 bases: TGTGCCAGCAGCCCCGTGCTGGGTAGCGGGAGTAAAGAGACCCAGTACTTC.

The chain has TRBV5-1 and TRBJ2-3; 10 bases are a match to TRBD2. Trimming took 4 bases from V and 4 from J; bases not matched to a gene: 12. The CDR3 has 17 residues. Germline values: CDR1 SGHRS, CDR2 YFSETQ. The chain's CDR3 is CASSAEPLAGGPDTQYF. CDR3 coding DNA: TGCGCCAGCAGCGCGGAACCCTTAGCGGGGGGCCCAGATACGCAGTATTTT.

This chain uses TRBV30 with TRBJ1-6; no firm D call. Germline V gene lookup returns CDR1 GTSNPN and CDR2 SVGIG (reference sequence). V dropped 2 bases and J dropped 7 bases, with 3 bases sitting between them. The CDR3 runs 11 residues. CDR3 sequence (DNA): TGTGCCTGGAGTCTCAATTCACCCCTCCACTTT. It yields the protein CAWSLNSPLHF. The entire variable domain, with the rest obtained from reference TRBV30 and TRBJ1-6, is as follows: SQTIHQWPATLVQPVGSPLSLECTVEGTSNPNLYWYRQAAGRGLQLLFYSVGIGQISSEVPQNLSASRPQDRQFILSSKKLLLSDSGFYLCAWSLNSPLHFGNGTRLTVT.

This rearrangement joins TRBV29-1 to TRBJ1-2; 11 positions agree with TRBD1. V was pared by 4 bases and J by 3 bases, with 10 bases of the junction left unmatched. This CDR3 comprises 16 residues. Germline CDR1 SQVTM, CDR2 ANQGSEA. The CDR3 DNA sequence: TGCAGCGTTGGGCAGGACAGGGGGCTTATGGACTATGGCTACACCTTC. It translates to CSVGQDRGLMDYGYTF.